These 25 T cell receptor beta chains originate from one sample sequenced in a study of cytomegalovirus exposure and HLA in healthy donors. Use of 60 Vbeta and 13 Jbeta primers characterized the PCR. Profiling relied on immunoSEQ multiplex PCR, and the TCRdb table lists in-frame clones only, not all of them. This sample has 100,000 to 150,000 clones; 80% occur once, and the top ten carry over 2.5%. The sequencing input was PBMCs. These receptors all come from a male donor in good health and CMV-seronegative.

This clone turned up a few times. This rearrangement joins TRBV29-1 to TRBJ1-2, with 10 bases aligning to TRBD1. The V segment lost 6 bases and the J segment 7 bases; nucleotides outside the gene matches: 8. Germline V gives CDR1 SQVTM, CDR2 ANQGSEA. This CDR3 contains 13 residues. CDR3 DNA: TGCAGCGTCAGCGACAGGGGGCAGGGTGGCTACACCTTC. This encodes CSVSDRGQGGYTF.

The chain recombines TRBV14 with TRBJ2-5; 14 bases map to TRBD2. V gave up 4 bases and J gave up 4 bases; unmatched junction bases: 14. The CDR3 is 19 amino acids. Germline lookup yields CDR1 SGHDN and CDR2 FVKESK. CDR3 amino acids: CASSRSPGLAGGVRETQYF. CDR3 in DNA: TGTGCCAGCAGCCGATCCCCTGGACTAGCGGGAGGAGTAAGAGAGACCCAGTACTTC.

V gene TRBV7-7 combines with J gene TRBJ2-5; the D gene is possibly TRBD2 (6 bases). Deletions cut 5 bases from V and 1 base from J, with 8 bases between. From germline, CDR1 is SSHAT and CDR2 FNYEAQ (reference sequence). The CDR3 consists of 13 residues. The CDR3, as DNA: TGTGCCAGCAGCCGGGAGCTCCAAGAGACCCAGTACTTC. It specifies CASSRELQETQYF.

This chain links TRBV10-1 with TRBJ1-1, with unresolved D. There are 13 residues in the CDR3. Looked up from germline, CDR1 is WNHNN and CDR2 is SYGVQD (reference sequence). V lost 4 bases and J lost 5, with 11 bases in between. The CDR3 reads CASSGWTGTEAFF. The CDR3 coding sequence is TGCGCCAGCAGTGGATGGACTGGGACTGAAGCTTTCTTT.

This clone was counted between two and nine times. The V call is TRBV2, the J call TRBJ2-7; 7 positions agree with TRBD1. The CDR3 is 16 amino acids. Losses at the gene ends were 10 bases for V and 0 bases for J; bases not matched to a gene: 15. The V gene's germline CDR1 is SNHLY and CDR2 FYNNEI. The CDR3, as DNA: TGTGCCATCCTCAATACCCGGGACAGTCTCTCCTACGAGCAGTACTTC. Protein product: CAILNTRDSLSYEQYF.

The V and J genes are TRBV9 and TRBJ1-1; 7 bases map to TRBD1. This CDR3 contains 13 residues. J lost 8 bases, V lost 2 bases, and 6 bases had no gene match. The germline V gene encodes CDR1 SGDLS and CDR2 YYNGEE. The CDR3 nucleotides are TGTGCCAGCAGCGTCTCCGCGGACAGGGAAGCTTTCTTT. Amino acids: CASSVSADREAFF.

The V gene is TRBV28, the J gene TRBJ1-5; maybe TRBD1 (6 bases). V gave up 6 bases and J gave up 5 bases, with 17 bases separating them. The CDR3 has 15 amino acids. Germline assignment: CDR1 MDHEN and CDR2 SYDVKM. The CDR3 spells CASSPQGRLHQPQHF. CDR3 sequence (DNA): TGTGCCAGCAGCCCTCAGGGGCGGCTTCATCAGCCCCAGCATTTT.

V is TRBV7-9 and J is TRBJ1-5; 7 positions match TRBD1. Unmatched junction bases numbered 4, after V lost 1 base and J lost 4 bases. Germline CDR1 and CDR2: SEHNR and FQNEAQ (reference sequence). The CDR3 has 15 residues. The CDR3 nucleotides are TGTGCCAGCAGCTTAGGAGGGGGCAGGAATCAGCCCCAGCATTTT. Protein sequence: CASSLGGGRNQPQHF.

CDR3 sequence (DNA): TGTGCCAGCTCACCTGGGCTCCAAGAGACCCAGTACTTC. Translation: CASSPGLQETQYF. The chain is built from TRBV18 and TRBJ2-5; D gene unclear. The CDR3 contains 13 residues. Trimming pared 3 bases from V and 1 base from J, leaving 6 bases between. The V gene's germline CDR1 is KGHSH and CDR2 LQKENI.

The J gene is TRBJ1-4, the V gene TRBV2, with D uncertain. V was pared by 6 bases and J by 5 bases, with 4 bases between. CDR3 length equals 11 residues. Germline V gene data show CDR1 as SNHLY and CDR2 as FYNNEI. CDR3 region: CASRANEKLFF. CDR3 DNA sequence: TGTGCCAGCAGAGCGAATGAAAAACTGTTTTTT.

The V gene is TRBV30, the J gene TRBJ1-5, with D tentatively TRBD1 (5 bases). Germline-derived CDR1 and CDR2 are GTSNPN and SVGIG (reference sequence). The CDR3 covers 13 residues. The V end lost 1 base, the J end lost 4 bases, and 8 bases lay between the germline ends. In DNA form, the CDR3 reads TGTGCCTGGAGTGCAGCAGGGAATCAGCCCCAGCATTTT. Translating it yields CAWSAAGNQPQHF.

The sample holds one count of this clone. The J gene is TRBJ2-3, the V gene TRBV10-1, with 11 nucleotides matching TRBD1. Germline V gene data show CDR1 as WNHNN and CDR2 as SYGVQD (reference sequence). The CDR3 consists of 15 residues. V gave up 5 bases and J gave up 2 bases; unmatched junction bases: 3. CDR3 in amino acids: CASSSGQGATDTQYF. The CDR3 nucleotides read TGCGCCAGCAGTTCTGGACAGGGGGCCACAGATACGCAGTATTTT.

This clone was detected a few times. CDR3 residues: CSAGTGEQYF. In nucleotides, the CDR3 is TGCAGTGCGGGGACTGGCGAGCAGTACTTC. This chain joins TRBV20-1 and TRBJ2-7; maybe TRBD2 (6 bases). CDR3 length equals 10 residues. V lost 6 bases and J lost 6, with 9 bases in between. CDR1 is DFQATT and CDR2 is SNEGSKA in the germline V gene (reference sequence).

The chain couples TRBV6-5 to TRBJ2-7; a possible D gene is TRBD2 (5 bases). Trimming left V 2 bases short and J 0 bases short, with 14 bases between. The germline gives CDR1 MNHEY, CDR2 SVGAGI. The CDR3 spans 16 residues. This CDR3 reads CASSYTFAGGSYEQYF. The CDR3 DNA reads as TGTGCCAGCAGTTACACCTTTGCGGGCGGCTCCTACGAGCAGTACTTC.

In DNA form, the CDR3 reads TGTGCCAGTAAGCGAGCGGGAGGGCGCGACACCGGGGAGCTGTTTTTT. This gives the protein CASKRAGGRDTGELFF. J is TRBJ2-2 and V is TRBV19; 10 positions agree with TRBD2. Germline V gives CDR1 LNHDA, CDR2 SQIVND (reference sequence). The length of the CDR3 is 16 residues. The J segment lost 3 bases and the V segment lost 7 bases, leaving 8 bases of the junction unmatched.

This chain links TRBV7-2 with TRBJ1-5; D gene unclear. Trimming shortened V by 1 base and J by 4 bases, and 14 bases separated the two germline ends. The CDR3 spans 16 residues. Germline CDR1 and CDR2: SGHTA and FQGNSA. The CDR3 DNA sequence: TGTGCCAGCAGCTTAGGTCCCTCAGGAGGAAATCAGCCCCAGCATTTT. Its translation is CASSLGPSGGNQPQHF.

The chain links TRBV11-2 to TRBJ2-2; 9 bases line up with TRBD2. The length of the CDR3 is 16 residues. V shed 4 bases, J shed 6 bases, and the junction held 9 bases outside the gene matches. CDR1 and CDR2 (germline): SGHAT, FQNNGV. DNA for the CDR3: TGTGCCAGCAGCTCCTTGGTACTAGCGGGCGCCGGGGAGCTGTTTTTT. It specifies CASSSLVLAGAGELFF.

This clone was seen more than once but under ten times. V is TRBV27 and J is TRBJ1-6; 8 nucleotides agree with TRBD1. The CDR3 is 14 amino acids. CDR1 and CDR2 from the germline V gene are MNHEY and SMNVEV (reference sequence). V was pared by 5 bases and J by 10 bases, with 7 bases of the junction left unmatched. This chain's CDR3 is CASSPTGARSPLHF. CDR3 sequence (DNA): TGTGCCAGCAGTCCGACAGGGGCGAGGTCACCCCTCCACTTT.

The rearrangement joins TRBV6-1 to TRBJ2-5, with 7 bases identical to TRBD1. The last part of the DNA fits TRBJ2-7 better; the J call may be wrong. This CDR3 comprises 14 residues. CDR1 and CDR2 from the germline V gene are MNHNS and SASEGT. The CDR3 DNA reads TGTGCCAGCAGTGAGACAGGGAGAGGCTACGAGCAGTACTTC. Its translation is CASSETGRGYEQYF.

The chain links TRBV25-1 to TRBJ2-1, with 7 bases identical to TRBD1. The CDR3 runs 15 residues. V lost 4 bases and J lost 1; bases outside the gene matches: 4. The germline CDR1 and CDR2 sequences are MGHDK and SYGVNS. This CDR3 reads CASSVEDRSYNEQFF. The CDR3 DNA is TGTGCCAGCAGTGTAGAGGACAGGTCCTACAATGAGCAGTTCTTC. The complete variable domain, with remaining parts taken from reference TRBV25-1 and TRBJ2-1, reads EADIYQTPRYLVIGTGKKITLECSQTMGHDKMYWYQQDPGMELHLIHYSYGVNSTEKGDLSSESTVSRIRTEHFPLTLESARPSHTSQYLCASSVEDRSYNEQFFGPGTRLTVL.

The chain combines TRBV30 with TRBJ2-2, with D perhaps TRBD2 (7 bases). The CDR3 length is 15 residues. Germline assignment: CDR1 GTSNPN and CDR2 SVGIG (reference sequence). Trimming cost V 8 bases and J 3 bases, with 19 bases left between them. DNA of the CDR3: TGTGCCCGCCAAAGGGGGGGCGAAGACACCGGGGAGCTGTTTTTT. Its protein is CARQRGGEDTGELFF.

The chain recombines TRBV30 with TRBJ1-1; D is possibly TRBD1 (6 bases). The CDR3 sequence is 9 residues long. V was cut by 8 bases and J by 11 bases, with 12 bases left in between. Germline values: CDR1 GTSNPN, CDR2 SVGIG (reference sequence). CDR3 nucleotides: TGTGCCATAGGGGGTGGTGCTTTCTTT. This sequence encodes CAIGGGAFF. Complete variable domain (other parts from reference TRBV30 and TRBJ1-1): SQTIHQWPATLVQPVGSPLSLECTVEGTSNPNLYWYRQAAGRGLQLLFYSVGIGQISSEVPQNLSASRPQDRQFILSSKKLLLSDSGFYLCAIGGGAFFGQGTRLTVV.

For this clone: Other DNA sequences in the same sample also yield this CDR3. V and J are TRBV25-1 and TRBJ2-2; 9 bases are a match to TRBD1. The CDR3 spans 14 residues. The germline V gene encodes CDR1 MGHDK and CDR2 SYGVNS. V gave up 6 bases and J gave up 3 bases; unmatched junction bases: 2. The CDR3 coding sequence is TGTGCCAGCAGACAGGGGGCGGACACCGGGGAGCTGTTTTTT. This encodes CASRQGADTGELFF.

The gene calls are TRBV11-2 and TRBJ1-1; D not certain. Between the trimmed V and J ends, which lost 1 base and 4 bases, there was a span of 7 bases. Germline CDR1 and CDR2: SGHAT and FQNNGV. The CDR3 consists of 13 residues. The CDR3 DNA reads TGTGCCAGCAGCTTAGGGGCATCCACTGAAGCTTTCTTT. It yields the protein CASSLGASTEAFF. Using reference TRBV11-2 and TRBJ1-1 for the parts outside the CDR3, the full variable domain is EAGVAQSPRYKIIEKRQSVAFWCNPISGHATLYWYQQILGQGPKLLIQFQNNGVVDDSQLPKDRFSAERLKGVDSTLKIQPAKLEDSAVYLCASSLGASTEAFFGQGTRLTVV.

This clone was seen a single time. V is TRBV4-2 and J is TRBJ1-2; TRBD1 might be the D (6 bases). V lost 1 base, J lost 1 base, and 25 bases lay in between. The CDR3 extends over 20 amino acids. The germline V gene has CDR1 LGHNA and CDR2 YNFKEQ. The CDR3 bases are TGTGCCAGCAGCCAAGTCATTGGGGGCCACTCTCGGCCGGGTAACTATGGCTACACCTTC. The encoded protein is CASSQVIGGHSRPGNYGYTF.